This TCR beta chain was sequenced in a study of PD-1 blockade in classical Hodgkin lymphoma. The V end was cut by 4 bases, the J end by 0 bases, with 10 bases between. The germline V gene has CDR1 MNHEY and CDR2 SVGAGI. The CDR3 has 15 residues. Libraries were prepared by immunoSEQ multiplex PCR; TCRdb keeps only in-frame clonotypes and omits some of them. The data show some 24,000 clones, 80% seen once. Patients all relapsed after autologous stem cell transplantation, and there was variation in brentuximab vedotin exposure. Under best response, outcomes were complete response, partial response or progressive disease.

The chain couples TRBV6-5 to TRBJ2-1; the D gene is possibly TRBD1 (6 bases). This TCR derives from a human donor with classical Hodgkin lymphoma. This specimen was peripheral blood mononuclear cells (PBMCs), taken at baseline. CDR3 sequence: CASSFGQSSYNEQFF. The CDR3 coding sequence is TGTGCCAGCAGTTTCGGACAGAGCTCCTACAATGAGCAGTTCTTC.